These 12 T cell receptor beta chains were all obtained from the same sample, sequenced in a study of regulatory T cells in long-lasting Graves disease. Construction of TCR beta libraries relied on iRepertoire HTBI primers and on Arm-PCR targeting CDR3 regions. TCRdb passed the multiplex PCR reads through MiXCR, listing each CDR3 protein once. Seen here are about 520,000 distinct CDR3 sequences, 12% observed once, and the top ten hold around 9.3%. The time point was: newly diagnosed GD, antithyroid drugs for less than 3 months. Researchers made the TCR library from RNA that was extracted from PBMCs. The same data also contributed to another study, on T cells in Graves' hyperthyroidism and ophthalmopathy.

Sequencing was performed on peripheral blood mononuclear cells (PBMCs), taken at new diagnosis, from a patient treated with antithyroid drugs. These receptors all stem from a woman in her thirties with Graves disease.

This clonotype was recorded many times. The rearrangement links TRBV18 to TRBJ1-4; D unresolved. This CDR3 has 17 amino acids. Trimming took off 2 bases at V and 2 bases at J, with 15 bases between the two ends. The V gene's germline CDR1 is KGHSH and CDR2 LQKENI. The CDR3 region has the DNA TGTGCCAGCTCACCAATGGAACAATCGGCGACTAATGAAAAACTGTTTTTT. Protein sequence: CASSPMEQSATNEKLFF.

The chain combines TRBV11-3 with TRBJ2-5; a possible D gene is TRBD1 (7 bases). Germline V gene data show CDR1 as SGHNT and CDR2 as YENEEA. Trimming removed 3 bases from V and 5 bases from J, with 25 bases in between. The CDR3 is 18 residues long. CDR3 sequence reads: CASSLGTGQGGNWETQYF. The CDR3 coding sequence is TGTGCCAGCAGCTTGGGAACCGGTCAGGGGGGCAATTGGGAGACCCAGTACTTC.

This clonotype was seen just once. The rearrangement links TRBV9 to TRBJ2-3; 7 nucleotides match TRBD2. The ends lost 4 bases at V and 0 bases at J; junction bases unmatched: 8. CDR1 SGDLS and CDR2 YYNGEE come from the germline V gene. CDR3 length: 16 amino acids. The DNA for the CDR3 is TGTGCCAGCAGCTTTCGGGGGGTCCCTAGCACAGATACGCAGTATTTT. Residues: CASSFRGVPSTDTQYF.

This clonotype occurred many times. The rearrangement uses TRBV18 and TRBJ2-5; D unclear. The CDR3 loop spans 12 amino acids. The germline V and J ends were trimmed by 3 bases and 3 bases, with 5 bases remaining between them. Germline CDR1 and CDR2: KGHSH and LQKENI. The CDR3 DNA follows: TGTGCCAGCTCACCGAATGAAGAGACCCAGTACTTC. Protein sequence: CASSPNEETQYF.

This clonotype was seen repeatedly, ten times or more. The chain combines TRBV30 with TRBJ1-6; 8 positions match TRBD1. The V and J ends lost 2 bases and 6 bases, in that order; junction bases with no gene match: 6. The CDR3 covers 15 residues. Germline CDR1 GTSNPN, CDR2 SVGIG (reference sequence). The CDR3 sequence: CAWSLTGEFNSPLHF. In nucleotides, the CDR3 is TGTGCCTGGAGTCTGACAGGGGAGTTTAATTCACCCCTCCACTTT. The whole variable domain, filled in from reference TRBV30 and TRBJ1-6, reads SQTIHQWPATLVQPVGSPLSLECTVEGTSNPNLYWYRQAAGRGLQLLFYSVGIGQISSEVPQNLSASRPQDRQFILSSKKLLLSDSGFYLCAWSLTGEFNSPLHFGNGTRLTVT.

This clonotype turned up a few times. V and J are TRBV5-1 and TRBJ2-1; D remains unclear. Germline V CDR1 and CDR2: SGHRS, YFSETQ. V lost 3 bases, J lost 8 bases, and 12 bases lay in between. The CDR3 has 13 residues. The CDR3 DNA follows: TGCGCCAGCAGCTCTACTACCCTTTATGAGCAGTTCTTC. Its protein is CASSSTTLYEQFF.

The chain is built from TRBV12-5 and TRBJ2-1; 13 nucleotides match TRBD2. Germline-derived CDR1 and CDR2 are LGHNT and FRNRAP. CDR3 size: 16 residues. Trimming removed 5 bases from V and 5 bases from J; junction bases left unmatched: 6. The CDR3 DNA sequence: TGTGCTAGTGGTCTCCGGACTAGCGGGAGAAACAATGAGCAGTTCTTC. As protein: CASGLRTSGRNNEQFF.

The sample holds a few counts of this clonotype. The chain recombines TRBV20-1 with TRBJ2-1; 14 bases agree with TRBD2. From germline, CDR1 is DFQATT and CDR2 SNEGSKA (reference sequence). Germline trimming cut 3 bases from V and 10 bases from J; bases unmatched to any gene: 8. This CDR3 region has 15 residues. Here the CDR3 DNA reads TGCAGTGCTAGCCCCCACTGGACTAGCGGGAGGGAGCAGTTCTTC. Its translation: CSASPHWTSGREQFF.

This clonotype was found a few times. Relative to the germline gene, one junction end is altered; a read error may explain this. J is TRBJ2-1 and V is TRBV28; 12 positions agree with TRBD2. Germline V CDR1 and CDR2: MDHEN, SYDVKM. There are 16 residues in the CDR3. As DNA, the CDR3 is TGTGCCAGCAGTTTAGTGGGACTAGCGGGTTCCGAGGGGCAGCTCTTC. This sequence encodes CASSLVGLAGSEGQLF.

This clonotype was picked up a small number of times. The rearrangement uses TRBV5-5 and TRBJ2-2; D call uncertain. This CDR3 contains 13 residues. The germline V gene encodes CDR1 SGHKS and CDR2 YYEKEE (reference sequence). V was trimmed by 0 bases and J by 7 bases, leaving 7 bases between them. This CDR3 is CASSLVFVGELFF. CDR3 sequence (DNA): TGTGCCAGCAGCTTGGTGTTTGTCGGGGAGCTGTTTTTT.

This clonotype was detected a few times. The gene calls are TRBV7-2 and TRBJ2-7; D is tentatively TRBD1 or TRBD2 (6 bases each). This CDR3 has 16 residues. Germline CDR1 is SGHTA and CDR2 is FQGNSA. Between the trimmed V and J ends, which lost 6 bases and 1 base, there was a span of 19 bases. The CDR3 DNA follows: TGTGCCAGCAGTCCCCGGAGGGCAGGGGATTCCTACGAGCAGTACTTC. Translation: CASSPRRAGDSYEQYF.

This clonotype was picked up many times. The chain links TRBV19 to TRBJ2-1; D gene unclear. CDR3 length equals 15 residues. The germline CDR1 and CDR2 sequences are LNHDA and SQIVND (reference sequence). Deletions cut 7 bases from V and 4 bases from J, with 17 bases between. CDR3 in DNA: TGTGCCAGTATGACGGGCAGCTACCTATACAATGAGCAGTTCTTC. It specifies CASMTGSYLYNEQFF. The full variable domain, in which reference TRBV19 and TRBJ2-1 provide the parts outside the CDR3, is DGGITQSPKYLFRKEGQNVTLSCEQNLNHDAMYWYRQDPGQGLRLIYYSQIVNDFQKGDIAEGYSVSREKKESFPLTVTSAQKNPTAFYLCASMTGSYLYNEQFFGPGTRLTVL.